This TCR beta chain came from a study of blood T cell repertoires in COVID-19. Study details: The United States, Italy and Spain were the sources of the acute and convalescent COVID-19 samples. The cDNA or gDNA used as material had been derived from T cells, B-cell-depleted T cells, or PBMCs.

CDR3 length: 15 amino acids. Germline CDR1 and CDR2: SNHLY and FYNNEI. V was pared by 2 bases and J by 14 bases, with 19 bases between. Source study methods: Counts of nucleated cells, estimated from reference gene primer amplification, were obtained. The repertoire was sequenced with immunoSEQ multiplex PCR; TCRdb's copy has only in-frame clones and lacks some. The DNA was the basis for D and trimming; V, J and clone size are from that table. The profile shows 90,000 to 130,000 clones, 70% to 90% of them singletons. The sequenced sample consisted of peripheral blood. The clonotype was recovered from a human donor in a cohort sampled during active COVID-19. The chain has TRBV2 and TRBJ1-6; D is unresolved. The CDR3 sequence: CASSESGAGPGALHF. In DNA form, the CDR3 reads TGTGCCAGCAGTGAAAGTGGAGCGGGCCCTGGGGCCCTCCACTTT.